This T cell receptor (beta chain) was observed in a study of blood T cell repertoires in COVID-19. Across the whole study: Spain, Italy and the United States supplied samples that represented acute and convalescent COVID-19. The analysed material was cDNA or gDNA that came from T cells, B-cell-depleted T cells, or PBMCs.

Original processing methods: Estimated nucleated cell counts came from reference gene primer amplification. Profiling relied on immunoSEQ multiplex PCR, and the TCRdb table lists in-frame clones only, not all of them. That table is the source of V, J and clone size, and D and trimming were worked out from the DNA. The sample records 53,000 or so clones, 70% to 85% being singletons. V trimming: 2 bases; J trimming: 2 bases; junction bases outside the gene matches: 7. The germline CDR1 and CDR2 sequences are MDHEN and SYDVKM. CDR3 length: 17 amino acids. The sample comprised peripheral blood. This TCR was recovered from a man aged 55 to 70 with acute or convalescent COVID-19. The chain carries TRBV28 and TRBJ1-5, with TRBD1 matching 9 bases. CDR3 bases: TGTGCCAGCAGTTTAACAGGGGGCCGCTGGGGCAATCAGCCCCAGCATTTT. Translation: CASSLTGGRWGNQPQHF.